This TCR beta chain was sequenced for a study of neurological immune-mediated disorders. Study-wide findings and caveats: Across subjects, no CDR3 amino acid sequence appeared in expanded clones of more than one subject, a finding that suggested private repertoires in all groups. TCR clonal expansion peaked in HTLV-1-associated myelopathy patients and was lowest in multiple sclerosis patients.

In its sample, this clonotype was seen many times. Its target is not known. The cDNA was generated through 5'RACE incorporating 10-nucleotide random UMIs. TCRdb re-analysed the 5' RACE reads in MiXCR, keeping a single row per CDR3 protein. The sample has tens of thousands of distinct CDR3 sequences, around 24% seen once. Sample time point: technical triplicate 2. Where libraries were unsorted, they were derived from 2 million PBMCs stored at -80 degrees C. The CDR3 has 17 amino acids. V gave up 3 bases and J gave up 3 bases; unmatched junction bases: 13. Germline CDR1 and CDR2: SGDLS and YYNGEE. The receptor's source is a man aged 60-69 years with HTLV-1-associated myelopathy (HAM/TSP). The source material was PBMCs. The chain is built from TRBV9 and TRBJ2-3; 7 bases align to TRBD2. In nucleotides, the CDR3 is TGTGCCAGCAGCGGTGGGGGGGGAGGGCCTTTGACAGATACGCAGTATTTT. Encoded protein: CASSGGGGGPLTDTQYF.